Listed below are T cell receptor beta chains from one sample, sequenced in a study of blood T cells in healthy people across ages. In TCRdb, the 5' RACE reads were re-called with MiXCR into one record per CDR3 protein. This table holds roughly 930,000 distinct CDR3 sequences, around 48% found once. The sample was blood. These receptors all come from a young man in good health. The CDR3 runs from the conserved cysteine through the conserved F or W. A D gene is named only where the DNA matches it firmly. For some rows the clone size is stated as once, few or many, or as a class when expanded; others skip it.

abundance,d_gene,j_gene,v_gene,CDR3nt,CDR3aa
NA,NA,TRBJ2-7,TRBV7-9,TGTGCCAGCAGTCGGGCGTTAACTTCCTACGAGCAGTACTTC,CASSRALTSYEQYF
NA,NA,TRBJ2-3,TRBV27,TGTGCCAGCAGTTTATGGGACGGTAGCACAGATACGCAGTATTTT,CASSLWDGSTDTQYF
NA,TRBD2,TRBJ2-2,TRBV9,TGTGCCAGCAGTAAACGCACTAGCGACACCGGGGAGCTGTTTTTT,CASSKRTSDTGELFF
NA,NA,TRBJ2-7,TRBV29-1,TGCAGCACCTCTGGCCGGGCCCCGGGCTACGAGCAGTACTTC,CSTSGRAPGYEQYF
NA,TRBD1,TRBJ1-4,TRBV6-5,TGTGCCAGCAGTTACTCGATGGGACAGGGAGGTGAAAAACTGTTTTTT,CASSYSMGQGGEKLFF
few,NA,TRBJ1-5,TRBV2,TGTGCCAGCGGTATCCACTCCAATCAGCCCCAGCATTTT,CASGIHSNQPQHF
NA,NA,TRBJ2-3,TRBV6-1,TGTGCCAGCAGTGAAACGGTAGCAGATACGCAGTATTTT,CASSETVADTQYF
few,NA,TRBJ1-2,TRBV4-1,TGCGCCAGCAGCCAGGGGGTCCGGGACTTCGGCTATGGCTACACCTTC,CASSQGVRDFGYGYTF
NA,TRBD1,TRBJ2-5,TRBV4-1,TGCGCCAGCAGCCAGGGACAGATGGTAGGGGAGCAGTACTTC,CASSQGQMVGEQYF
NA,NA,TRBJ1-2,TRBV29-1,TGCAGCGTTGAAGTTCGGGGAGGCCACTATGGCTACACCTTC,CSVEVRGGHYGYTF
NA,NA,TRBJ2-2,TRBV7-2,TGTGCCAGCAGCTTAGAGGGGGGCCGATTCACCGGGGAGCTGTTTTTT,CASSLEGGRFTGELFF
NA,TRBD1,TRBJ2-3,TRBV27,TGTGCCAGCCCTCCGACAGGGGGTGGTACAGATACGCAGTATTTT,CASPPTGGGTDTQYF
few,NA,TRBJ1-1,TRBV30,TGTGCCTGGAGGCCAGGGGTGCAAGAAGCTTTCTTT,CAWRPGVQEAFF
NA,TRBD2,TRBJ2-4,TRBV20-1,TGCAGTGCTCCTGGACTAGCGGGAAGTGGTCTAGCCAAAAACATTCAGTACTTC,CSAPGLAGSGLAKNIQYF
NA,NA,TRBJ1-5,TRBV30,TGTGCCTGGAGTCGGTCTAAGATGCGAGGGGGCAATCAGCCCCAGCATTTT,CAWSRSKMRGGNQPQHF
NA,NA,TRBJ2-1,TRBV29-1,TGCAGCGGGAGGGCGGTTACGGGGAATGAGCAGTTCTTC,CSGRAVTGNEQFF
few,NA,TRBJ2-7,TRBV19,TGTGCCAGTAGTATAGATAAGAACGACGAGCAGTACTTC,CASSIDKNDEQYF
NA,NA,TRBJ1-5,TRBV11-2,TGTGCCAGCAGCTTAGAACCCGGCAATCAGCCCCAGCATTTT,CASSLEPGNQPQHF
NA,TRBD2,TRBJ2-1,TRBV29-1,TGCAGCGTTTCAACTAGCGGGAGGTACAATGAGCAGTTCTTC,CSVSTSGRYNEQFF
NA,NA,TRBJ2-1,TRBV7-8,TGTGCCAGCAGCTTAGCGGACAGTCGGCGGTATGAGCAGTTCTTC,CASSLADSRRYEQFF
few,NA,TRBJ2-5,TRBV20-1,TGCAGTGCCCAGCGTGGGGAGACCCAGTACTTC,CSAQRGETQYF
few,NA,TRBJ2-7,TRBV6-5,TGTGCCAGCAGACCCGTAATTAGCTACGAGCAGTACTTC,CASRPVISYEQYF
NA,TRBD1,TRBJ2-2,TRBV11-3,TGTGCCAGCAGAACGACAGGGGGAAACACCGGGGAGCTGTTTTTT,CASRTTGGNTGELFF
few,NA,TRBJ2-4,TRBV20-1,TGCAGTGTTCCCAGCCGGCTCGCCAAAAACATTCAGTACTTC,CSVPSRLAKNIQYF
NA,NA,TRBJ2-3,TRBV3-1,TGTGCCAGCAGCCGCCAGGGGATCACAGATACGCAGTATTTT,CASSRQGITDTQYF
few,TRBD1,TRBJ2-1,TRBV10-3,TGTGCCATCAGCGCCGGGACAGAGTCCTACAATGAGCAGTTCTTC,CAISAGTESYNEQFF
few,NA,TRBJ1-6,TRBV6-7,TGTGCCAGCAGACCCCAGGGATCTAATTCACCCCTCCACTTT,CASRPQGSNSPLHF
NA,TRBD1,TRBJ2-1,TRBV5-1,TGCGCCAGCAGCTTGGTTGGACAGGGTGACGATGAGCAGTTCTTC,CASSLVGQGDDEQFF
NA,TRBD1,TRBJ2-7,TRBV6-2/TRBV6-3,TGTGCCGGCAGTTGGGGACAGGAGACTCGCGAGCAGTACTTC,CAGSWGQETREQYF
NA,NA,TRBJ2-7,TRBV6-5,TGTGCCAGCAATCTCAGACGCAAGGCCTACGGGCAGTACTTC,CASNLRRKAYGQYF
NA,TRBD1,TRBJ1-5,TRBV6-1,TGTGCCAGCAGGAAAACGGGACAGGGGGGGCTCAATCAGCCCCAGCATTTT,CASRKTGQGGLNQPQHF
NA,NA,TRBJ1-5,TRBV4-2,TGTGCCAGCAGCCAAGATGTCGCGGAACAGCCCCAGCATTTT,CASSQDVAEQPQHF
NA,TRBD2,TRBJ2-1,TRBV18,TGTGCCAGCTCACCGCGGACTAGCCCGACTGACAATGAGCAGTTCTTC,CASSPRTSPTDNEQFF
NA,NA,TRBJ1-2,TRBV5-1,TGCGCCAGCAGCTTGGCAAGCGGTCAGGGTGACTATGGCTACACCTTC,CASSLASGQGDYGYTF